This TCR beta chain comes out of a study of T cell repertoires in cytomegalovirus infection. Study as a whole: Alongside well-studied HLA-B-restricted CMV epitopes, recently identified HLA-C-restricted CMV epitopes were also used. Matching HLA type and CMV infection were both indicated by public TCR beta signatures. Study outcomes and limitations: Pooled public TCR beta family frequency picked out CMV carriers with the relevant HLA. The study found HLA-C-restricted CMV-specific TCR beta clonotypes dominating the ex vivo response.

TCRdb processed the reads anew with MiXCR; each CDR3 protein has one entry. Of about 900,000 distinct CDR3 sequences in the sample, less than 40% were seen once. For this clonotype: The antigen is unknown.

V was cut by 6 bases and J by 3 bases, with 23 bases left in between. This CDR3 comprises 16 residues. Germline V CDR1 and CDR2: DFQATT, SNEGSKA (reference sequence). This sequence was found in a human donor in good health (CMV status not recorded). Some clones in this sample may be carry-over from other donors' samples. The sample here was cultured CD8+ T cells from PBMCs, taken from culture after CMV antigen stimulation. The J gene is TRBJ1-1, the V gene TRBV20-1; a weak D match, TRBD1 (5 bases). The CDR3 sequence is CSAHPSRGGRYTEAFF. The CDR3 coding sequence is TGCAGTGCGCACCCCTCAAGGGGAGGCCGGTACACTGAAGCTTTCTTT.